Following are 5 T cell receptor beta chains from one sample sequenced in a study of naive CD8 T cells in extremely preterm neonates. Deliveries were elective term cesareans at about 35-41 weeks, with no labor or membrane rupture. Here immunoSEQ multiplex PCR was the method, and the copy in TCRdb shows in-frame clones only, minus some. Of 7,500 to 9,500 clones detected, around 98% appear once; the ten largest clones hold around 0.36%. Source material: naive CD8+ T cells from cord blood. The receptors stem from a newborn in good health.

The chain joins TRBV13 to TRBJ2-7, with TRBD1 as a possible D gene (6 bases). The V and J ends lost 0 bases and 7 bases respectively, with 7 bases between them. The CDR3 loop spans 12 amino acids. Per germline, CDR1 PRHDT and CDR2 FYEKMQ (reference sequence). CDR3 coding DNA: TGTGCCAGCAGCTTAGGCCAGGGGGAGCAGTACTTC. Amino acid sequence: CASSLGQGEQYF.

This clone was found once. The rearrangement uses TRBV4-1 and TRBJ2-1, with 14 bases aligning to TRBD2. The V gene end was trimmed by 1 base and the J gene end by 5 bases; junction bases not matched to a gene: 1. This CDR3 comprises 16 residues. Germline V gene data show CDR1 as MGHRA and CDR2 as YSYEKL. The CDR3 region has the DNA TGCGCCAGCAGCCAAGGACTAGCGGGGGGGAACAATGAGCAGTTCTTC. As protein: CASSQGLAGGNNEQFF.

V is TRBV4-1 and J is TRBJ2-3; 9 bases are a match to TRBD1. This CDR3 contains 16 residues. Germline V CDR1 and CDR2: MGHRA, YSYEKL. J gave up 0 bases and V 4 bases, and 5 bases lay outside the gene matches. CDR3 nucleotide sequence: TGCGCCAGCAGCCTCTTGACAGGGGGTAGCACAGATACGCAGTATTTT. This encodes CASSLLTGGSTDTQYF.

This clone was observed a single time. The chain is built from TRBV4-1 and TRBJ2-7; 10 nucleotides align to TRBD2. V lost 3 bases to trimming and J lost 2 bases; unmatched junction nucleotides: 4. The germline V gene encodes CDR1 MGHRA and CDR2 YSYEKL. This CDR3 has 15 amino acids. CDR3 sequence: CASSQASGGTYEQYF. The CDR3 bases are TGCGCCAGCAGCCAGGCTAGCGGGGGTACCTACGAGCAGTACTTC.

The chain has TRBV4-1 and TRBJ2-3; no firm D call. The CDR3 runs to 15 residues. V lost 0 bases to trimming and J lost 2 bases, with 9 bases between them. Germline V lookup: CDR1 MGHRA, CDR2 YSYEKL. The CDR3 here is CASSQDPGSTDTQYF. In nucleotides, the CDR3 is TGCGCCAGCAGCCAAGATCCAGGATCCACAGATACGCAGTATTTT.